This TCR beta chain is from a study of blood T cell repertoires in COVID-19. TCRdb's copy holds only in-frame clones and misses some; the assay was immunoSEQ multiplex PCR. This sample has fewer than 200,000 clones, with around 90% found just once. V was clipped by 4 bases and J by 7 bases, with 9 bases between them. Germline V gene data show CDR1 as SGHTS and CDR2 as YDEGEE. The CDR3 covers 12 residues. The genes are TRBV5-8 and TRBJ2-1, with TRBD2 as a possible D gene (6 bases). What was sequenced was peripheral blood. This receptor was obtained from a man between 60 and 75 years old with active or convalescent COVID-19. The CDR3: CASSRRENEQFF. The CDR3 DNA reads as TGTGCCAGCAGCCGCCGGGAGAATGAGCAGTTCTTC.